Presented here are 16 T cell receptor beta chains from one specimen sequenced in a study of blood T cell repertoires in COVID-19. Repertoires were generated with immunoSEQ multiplex PCR, while TCRdb's copy carries only in-frame clones and drops some. The profile shows around 70,000 clones, roughly 84% of them singletons. The sample was peripheral blood. Receptor source: a man aged 45-65 years with acute or convalescent COVID-19.

The chain couples TRBV28 to TRBJ2-2; 7 bases map to TRBD2. Looked up from germline, CDR1 is MDHEN and CDR2 is SYDVKM. Trimming at V came to 11 bases and at J to 7 bases, leaving 10 bases not matched to a gene. The CDR3 is 13 residues long. The CDR3 is CAHWGGVDGELFF. The CDR3 nucleotides are TGTGCCCACTGGGGAGGGGTGGACGGGGAGCTGTTTTTT.

This clone was observed a single time. The chain couples TRBV29-1 to TRBJ2-5; D possibly corresponds to TRBD2 (5 bases). The V gene's germline CDR1 is SQVTM and CDR2 ANQGSEA. V was cut by 3 bases and J by 0 bases, with 14 bases left in between. The CDR3 loop spans 15 amino acids. CDR3 sequence (DNA): TGCAGCGTTGATGAGGGAGCTGTGTACCAAGAGACCCAGTACTTC. Its translation: CSVDEGAVYQETQYF.

The V call is TRBV10-3, the J call TRBJ1-2; a weak D match, TRBD1 (6 bases). Looked up from germline, CDR1 is ENHRY and CDR2 is SYGVKD. This CDR3 has 15 amino acids. Trimming shortened V by 5 bases and J by 4 bases, and 17 bases separated the two germline ends. CDR3 region: CAISLQGRSLYGYTF. The CDR3 DNA sequence: TGTGCCATCAGTTTACAGGGACGCTCCCTCTATGGCTACACCTTC.

This clone was picked up a small number of times. V usage is TRBV5-1 and J usage is TRBJ2-5; the match to TRBD1 covers 8 bases. The V gene end was trimmed by 0 bases and the J gene end by 5 bases; junction bases not matched to a gene: 9. CDR1 SGHRS and CDR2 YFSETQ come from the germline V gene. The length of the CDR3 is 16 residues. The CDR3 sequence: CASSLGVAGGLETQYF. CDR3 bases: TGCGCCAGCAGCTTGGGTGTGGCAGGGGGCCTGGAGACCCAGTACTTC.

This chain uses TRBV5-5 with TRBJ2-1; the match to TRBD2 covers 11 bases. Germline CDR1 SGHKS, CDR2 YYEKEE (reference sequence). CDR3 size: 15 residues. The ends lost 4 bases at V and 4 bases at J; junction bases unmatched: 4. The CDR3 loop reads CASSPIAGGYNEQFF. CDR3 in DNA: TGTGCCAGCAGCCCCATAGCGGGAGGGTACAATGAGCAGTTCTTC.

The gene calls are TRBV15 and TRBJ2-5; no definite D call. The CDR3 is 15 amino acids. The ends were cut back, 0 bases at V and 1 base at J, with 9 bases in the middle. Germline V gives CDR1 LNHNV, CDR2 YYDKDF (reference sequence). The CDR3 coding sequence is TGTGCCACCAGCAGAGATCCAGGAACCCAAGAGACCCAGTACTTC. This gives the protein CATSRDPGTQETQYF.

The DNA of the CDR3 is TGCGCCAGCAGCCCCGGAGACAGGGGATGGAACACTGAAGCTTTCTTT. Translation: CASSPGDRGWNTEAFF. The chain recombines TRBV5-1 with TRBJ1-1; 8 bases map to TRBD1. J lost 1 base, V lost 4 bases, and 9 bases had no gene match. CDR3 length: 16 residues. CDR1 is SGHRS, CDR2 YFSETQ, per germline.

The rearrangement uses TRBV19 and TRBJ1-2; 9 bases are shared with TRBD1. The germline gives CDR1 LNHDA, CDR2 SQIVND (reference sequence). This CDR3 comprises 17 residues. Unmatched junction bases numbered 18, after V lost 7 bases and J lost 6 bases. The chain's CDR3 is CASTNRGQGDGIDGYTF. As DNA, the CDR3 is TGTGCCAGTACCAACCGGGGACAGGGCGATGGAATTGATGGCTACACCTTC.

The rearrangement joins TRBV4-2 to TRBJ2-7; tentatively, D is TRBD2 (6 bases). The CDR3 loop spans 14 amino acids. Trimming cost V 1 base and J 2 bases, with 9 bases left between them. The germline V gene encodes CDR1 LGHNA and CDR2 YNFKEQ. Here the CDR3 DNA reads TGTGCCAGCAGCCAAGGGGGCGGGGCCTACGAGCAGTACTTC. It translates to CASSQGGGAYEQYF.

This chain uses TRBV5-1 with TRBJ2-4, with 9 bases fitting TRBD1. After removal of 4 bases from V and 6 bases from J, the junction contained 5 bases not matched to a gene. The germline V gene encodes CDR1 SGHRS and CDR2 YFSETQ. The CDR3 is 14 residues long. CDR3 residues: CASSLGQGRNIQYF. CDR3 nucleotide sequence: TGCGCCAGCAGCCTAGGACAGGGGAGAAACATTCAGTACTTC. Combining the CDR3 with reference TRBV5-1 and TRBJ2-4 gives the whole variable domain KAGVTQTPRYLIKTRGQQVTLSCSPISGHRSVSWYQQTPGQGLQFLFEYFSETQRNKGNFPGRFSGRQFSNSRSEMNVSTLELGDSALYLCASSLGQGRNIQYFGAGTRLSVL.

Here the CDR3 DNA reads TGTGCCAGCTCACTATATACCGGGACAGGGTTCGCCGGGGAGCTGTTTTTT. This codes for CASSLYTGTGFAGELFF. This rearrangement joins TRBV18 to TRBJ2-2, with TRBD1 matching 9 bases. The germline gives CDR1 KGHSH, CDR2 LQKENI. The CDR3 is made up of 17 amino acids. The V gene end was trimmed by 4 bases and the J gene end by 6 bases; junction bases not matched to a gene: 12.

The chain links TRBV9 to TRBJ2-3, with 7 bases aligning to TRBD2. The J segment lost 3 bases and the V segment lost 0 bases, leaving 4 bases of the junction unmatched. The CDR3 has 15 amino acids. The germline gives CDR1 SGDLS, CDR2 YYNGEE. CDR3 DNA sequence: TGTGCCAGCAGCGTAGGGGGGGGAAGGACAGATACGCAGTATTTT. This gives the protein CASSVGGGRTDTQYF.

The chain joins TRBV5-6 to TRBJ1-1; no firm D call. Germline assignment: CDR1 SGHDT and CDR2 YYEEEE. Trimming removed 0 bases from V and 1 base from J, with 7 bases in between. This CDR3 is built from 14 residues. This CDR3 reads CASSLGQANTEAFF. The CDR3 nucleotides are TGTGCCAGCAGCTTGGGGCAGGCGAACACTGAAGCTTTCTTT. Variable domain in full (rest from reference TRBV5-6 and TRBJ1-1): DAGVTQSPTHLIKTRGQQVTLRCSPKSGHDTVSWYQQALGQGPQFIFQYYEEEERQRGNFPDRFSGHQFPNYSSELNVNALLLGDSALYLCASSLGQANTEAFFGQGTRLTVV.

V is TRBV6-1 and J is TRBJ1-5; D may be TRBD1 (5 bases). CDR1 MNHNS and CDR2 SASEGT come from the germline V gene. Trimming left V 0 bases short and J 9 bases short, with 12 bases between. This CDR3 contains 14 residues. CDR3: CASSEAGEGMPQHF. CDR3 coding DNA: TGTGCCAGCAGTGAAGCAGGGGAGGGGATGCCCCAGCATTTT.

The V and J genes are TRBV5-1 and TRBJ2-1, with 10 bases matching TRBD2. The germline gives CDR1 SGHRS, CDR2 YFSETQ. The V segment lost 0 bases and the J segment 6 bases; nucleotides outside the gene matches: 9. The CDR3 runs 17 residues. CDR3: CASSLVASGSSSNEQFF. CDR3 in DNA: TGCGCCAGCAGCTTGGTCGCTAGCGGGAGTAGTAGCAATGAGCAGTTCTTC.

The chain uses TRBV5-4 and TRBJ2-1; D may be TRBD2 (5 bases). Trimming stripped 4 bases from V and 10 bases from J, with 12 bases between. Germline CDR1 and CDR2: SGHNT and YYREEE (reference sequence). CDR3 length equals 12 residues. The CDR3 DNA reads as TGTGCCAGCAGCGTTGGGGTAGCGGAGCAGTTCTTC. Protein product: CASSVGVAEQFF.